These 14 T cell receptor beta chains share one sample of origin, sequenced in a study of blood T cells in healthy people across ages (dated by TCRdb to the mid-2010s). The library was built by means of 5' RACE. TCRdb records Illumina HiSeq 2500 as the sequencer. A second about 7 to 12 cycle PCR used a sample-barcoded 5' primer and a J-beta primer mix. The public reads were quality trimmed at Q25 with fastp and then assembled into clones with MiXCR by TCRdb, keeping productive beta chains. Rows matching on CDR3 protein sequence are summarized as one entry with the most common DNA and genes. The sample table holds roughly 1.5 million distinct CDR3 sequences, of which approximately 42% were seen once. The ten largest make up about 4% of the sample. The sample consisted of blood. These receptors came from a woman aged 18-35 years in good health.

CDR3 in amino acids: CASSNLLLAGYTDTQYF. DNA for the CDR3: TGTGCCAGCAGCAACCTCCTCCTAGCGGGGTACACAGATACGCAGTATTTT. The chain is built from TRBV7-2 and TRBJ2-3, with 9 bases aligning to TRBD2. Germline lookup yields CDR1 SGHTA and CDR2 FQGNSA. There are 17 residues in the CDR3. Losses at the gene ends were 5 bases for V and 2 bases for J; bases not matched to a gene: 11.

This clonotype was seen only a few times. The chain combines TRBV27 with TRBJ2-7, with TRBD1 as a possible D gene (7 bases). Germline V gene lookup returns CDR1 MNHEY and CDR2 SMNVEV (reference sequence). V was clipped by 3 bases and J by 1 base, with 10 bases between them. This CDR3 contains 14 residues. CDR3 region: CASSFRGVSYEQYF. In DNA, the CDR3 is TGTGCCAGCAGTTTCAGGGGGGTTTCCTACGAGCAGTACTTC.

The chain employs TRBV7-2 and TRBJ2-7; D is unclear. The CDR3 runs to 14 residues. The germline CDR1 and CDR2 sequences are SGHTA and FQGNSA. Between the trimmed V and J ends, which lost 5 bases and 3 bases, there was a span of 14 bases. The CDR3 sequence is CASSPGGKGYEQYF. CDR3 sequence (DNA): TGTGCCAGCAGCCCTGGTGGGAAAGGCTACGAGCAGTACTTC.

This chain uses TRBV7-9 with TRBJ1-5, with 8 nucleotides matching TRBD1. After removal of 4 bases from V and 9 bases from J, the junction contained 11 bases not matched to a gene. The CDR3 extends over 15 amino acids. The V gene's germline CDR1 is SEHNR and CDR2 FQNEAQ (reference sequence). CDR3 amino acids: CASSYGTGEGGPQHF. CDR3 coding DNA: TGTGCCAGCAGCTATGGGACAGGCGAGGGGGGGCCCCAGCATTTT.

Only a few counts were recorded for this clonotype. The V call is TRBV5-1, the J call TRBJ1-1; unclear D gene. V dropped 2 bases and J dropped 6 bases, with 11 bases sitting between them. The CDR3 loop spans 13 amino acids. The germline CDR1 and CDR2 sequences are SGHRS and YFSETQ. Written as DNA, the CDR3 is TGCGCCAGCAGCTTATATGAGTTTTCTGAAGCTTTCTTT. Residues: CASSLYEFSEAFF.

V is TRBV21-1 and J is TRBJ1-1; the D call in the table, TRBD1, was not verified against the DNA. TRBV21-1 is reported as a pseudogene. The CDR3 runs 17 residues. CDR3 amino acids: CASSPRGQGRNNTEAFF. In nucleotides, the CDR3 is TGTGCCAGCAGCCCCCGGGGACAGGGGCGGAACAACACTGAAGCTTTCTTT.

A few counts support this clonotype. The J gene is TRBJ2-1, the V gene TRBV29-1, with D possibly matching TRBD2 (6 bases). The CDR3 loop spans 13 amino acids. Trimming removed 6 bases at V and 7 bases at J, with 16 bases between. Germline V CDR1 and CDR2: SQVTM, ANQGSEA. This CDR3 is CSVEDRAGNEQFF. CDR3 DNA sequence: TGCAGCGTCGAGGACCGGGCGGGGAATGAGCAGTTCTTC.

This clonotype was seen a few times. This chain joins TRBV24-1 and TRBJ1-1; D is unclear. The CDR3 spans 12 residues. The germline V gene has CDR1 KGHDR and CDR2 SFDVKD. V was trimmed by 5 bases and J by 5 bases, leaving 8 bases between them. The CDR3, as DNA: TGTGCCACCAGTGTCTCGGGGACTGAAGCTTTCTTT. This encodes CATSVSGTEAFF.

In the case of this clonotype: One end of the junction varies from germline; a read error may be responsible. CDR3 DNA: TGTGCCAGCAGTTCGGGCGAACTACGCACGGATACGCAGTATTTT. This sequence encodes CASSSGELRTDTQYF. The chain combines TRBV6-2 or TRBV6-3 with TRBJ2-3; D is unclear. Germline V gene sequence: CDR1 MNHEY, CDR2 SVGEGT. CDR3 length: 15 amino acids.

The CDR3 reads CASQDGGVAKNIQYF. Written as DNA, the CDR3 is TGTGCCAGCCAGGACGGGGGGGTGGCCAAAAACATTCAGTACTTC. The genes are TRBV7-2 and TRBJ2-4; 8 nucleotides match TRBD2. V was pared by 8 bases and J by 1 base, with 7 bases of the junction left unmatched. The germline gives CDR1 SGHTA, CDR2 FQGNSA. CDR3 length: 15 residues. Full variable domain (rest looked up from reference TRBV7-2 and TRBJ2-4): GAGVSQSPSNKVTEKGKDVELRCDPISGHTALYWYRQSLGQGLEFLIYFQGNSAPDKSGLPSDRFSAERTGGSVSTLTIQRTQQEDSAVYLCASQDGGVAKNIQYFGAGTRLSVL.

The chain is built from TRBV6-7 and TRBJ2-5, with a tentative D call TRBD2 (6 bases). TRBV6-7 is an ORF for which the function is uncertain. The CDR3 sequence is 11 residues long. V was cut by 2 bases and J by 11 bases, with 9 bases left in between. CDR3 amino acids: CASSYAGGQYF. DNA for the CDR3: TGTGCCAGCAGTTACGCCGGGGGACAGTACTTC.

V is TRBV9 and J is TRBJ2-5, with 10 positions matching TRBD2. V was clipped by 4 bases and J by 11 bases; unmatched bases: 14. This CDR3 is 15 amino acids long. Germline V gene sequence: CDR1 SGDLS, CDR2 YYNGEE. The CDR3 bases are TGTGCCAGCAGCTCTAGCGGGGGCATTTACAATGAGCAGTACTTC. Translated, it gives CASSSSGGIYNEQYF.

The chain combines TRBV4-3 with TRBJ2-3; no definite D call. Trimming pared 6 bases from V and 0 bases from J, leaving 7 bases between. The CDR3 is made up of 13 amino acids. Germline V lookup: CDR1 LGHNA, CDR2 YSLEER. The CDR3, as DNA: TGCGCCAGCAGTAAGTTGAGCACAGATACGCAGTATTTT. Translating gives CASSKLSTDTQYF.

J is TRBJ2-5 and V is TRBV21-1; TRBD2, the table's D call, lacks a check against the DNA. TRBV21-1 is classified as a pseudogene. CDR3 length: 17 residues. CDR3 sequence: CARSGTSGGERDNGQYF. In nucleotides, the CDR3 is TGTGCCAGATCGGGAACTAGCGGAGGGGAGAGGGACAATGGGCAGTACTTC.